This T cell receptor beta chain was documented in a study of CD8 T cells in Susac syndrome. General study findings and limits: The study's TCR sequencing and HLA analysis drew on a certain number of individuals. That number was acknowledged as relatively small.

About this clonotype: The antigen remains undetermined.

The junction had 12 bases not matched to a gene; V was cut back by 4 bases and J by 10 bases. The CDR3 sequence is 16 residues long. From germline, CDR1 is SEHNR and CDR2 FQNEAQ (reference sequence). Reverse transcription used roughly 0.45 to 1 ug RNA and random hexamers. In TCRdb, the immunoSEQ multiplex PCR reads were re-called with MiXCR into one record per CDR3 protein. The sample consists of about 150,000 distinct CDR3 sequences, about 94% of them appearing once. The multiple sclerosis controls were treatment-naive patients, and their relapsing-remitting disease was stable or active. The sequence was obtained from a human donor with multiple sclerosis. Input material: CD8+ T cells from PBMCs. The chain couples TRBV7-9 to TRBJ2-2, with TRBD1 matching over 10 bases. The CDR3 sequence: CASSSTGTGVFAELFF. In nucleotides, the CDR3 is TGTGCCAGCAGCTCGACCGGGACAGGGGTCTTTGCGGAGCTGTTTTTT.